This T cell receptor beta chain was retrieved from a study of long-term antiretroviral therapy in people with HIV. Across the study: Initial samples were collected about a decade before the 2015 immediate-ART recommendation.

The run of the v3.0 immunoSEQ assay was at survey level. Sequencing was intended to reach about 35,000-55,000 T-cell genomes per sample. The repertoire was sequenced with immunoSEQ multiplex PCR; TCRdb's copy has only in-frame clones and lacks some. The sample contains around 26,000 clones, more than 85% of which appear only once. Study conclusions and caveats: Pre-ART-expanded clones dominated the repertoire at all time points.

V lost 4 bases to trimming and J lost 9 bases, with 23 bases between them. Germline V lookup: CDR1 SQVTM, CDR2 ANQGSEA. The CDR3 contains 15 residues. Details on this clone: Antigen specificity is unknown.

The receptor was isolated from a woman in her forties with HIV. Specimen: unsorted PBMCs, collected 7.6 years after starting antiretroviral therapy. The chain links TRBV29-1 to TRBJ2-3; D may be TRBD1 (5 bases). The DNA for the CDR3 is TGCAGCGTTGTGGGGTCAGGGTCCGGGTGGGTGACGCAGTATTTT. Protein: CSVVGSGSGWVTQYF.